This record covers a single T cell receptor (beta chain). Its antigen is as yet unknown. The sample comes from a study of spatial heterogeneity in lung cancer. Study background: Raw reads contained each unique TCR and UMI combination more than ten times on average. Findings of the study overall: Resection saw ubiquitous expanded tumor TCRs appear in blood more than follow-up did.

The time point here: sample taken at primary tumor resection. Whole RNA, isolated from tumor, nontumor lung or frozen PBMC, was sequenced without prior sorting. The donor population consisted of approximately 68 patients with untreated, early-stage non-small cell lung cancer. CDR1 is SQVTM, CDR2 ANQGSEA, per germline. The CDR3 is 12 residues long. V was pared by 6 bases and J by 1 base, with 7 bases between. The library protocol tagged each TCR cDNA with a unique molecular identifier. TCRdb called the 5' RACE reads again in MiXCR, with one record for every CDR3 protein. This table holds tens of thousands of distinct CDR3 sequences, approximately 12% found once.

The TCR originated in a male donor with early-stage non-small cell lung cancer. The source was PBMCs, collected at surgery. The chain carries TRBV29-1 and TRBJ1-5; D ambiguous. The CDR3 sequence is CSVGQSNQPQHF. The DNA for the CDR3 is TGCAGCGTCGGTCAAAGCAATCAGCCCCAGCATTTT.